The clone carrying this T cell receptor beta chain has just a few counts. The data were obtained in a study of T-cell reconstitution after alpha-beta-depleted transplantation in children. Unique molecular identifiers were used in preparing the TCRbeta library. TCRdb analysed the PCR reads with MiXCR anew, one entry per CDR3 protein. The sample has 450,000 to 500,000 distinct CDR3 sequences; approximately 13% are singletons. The germline V gene has CDR1 SGHTA and CDR2 FQGNSA. CDR3 length equals 17 residues. V was trimmed by 2 bases and J by 10 bases, leaving 23 bases between them. The chain uses TRBV7-2 and TRBJ2-2; maybe TRBD1 (5 bases). This receptor was taken from a human donor who donated a stem cell graft to a child with combined immunodeficiency. Material: PBMCs from the stem cell graft donor, obtained from the stem cell graft. CDR3 nucleotide sequence: TGTGCCAGCAGCTTATTTGATTTATTGGGGCCTCAAGTGGAGCTGTTTTTT. Its protein product is CASSLFDLLGPQVELFF.